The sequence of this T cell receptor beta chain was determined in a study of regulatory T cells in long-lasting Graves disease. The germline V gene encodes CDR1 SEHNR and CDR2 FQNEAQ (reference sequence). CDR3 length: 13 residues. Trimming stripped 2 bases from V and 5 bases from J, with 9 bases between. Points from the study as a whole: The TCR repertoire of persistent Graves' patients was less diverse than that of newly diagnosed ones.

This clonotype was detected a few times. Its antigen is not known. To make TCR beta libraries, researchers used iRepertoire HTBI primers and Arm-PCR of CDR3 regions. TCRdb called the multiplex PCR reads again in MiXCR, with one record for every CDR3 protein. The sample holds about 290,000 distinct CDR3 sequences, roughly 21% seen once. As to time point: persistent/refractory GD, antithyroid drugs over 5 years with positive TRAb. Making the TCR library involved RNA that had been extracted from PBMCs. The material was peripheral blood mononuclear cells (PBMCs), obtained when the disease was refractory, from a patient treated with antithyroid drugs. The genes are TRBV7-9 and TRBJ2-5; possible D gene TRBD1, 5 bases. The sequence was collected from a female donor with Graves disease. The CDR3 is CASSLRGVETQYF. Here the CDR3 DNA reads TGTGCCAGCAGCTTAAGGGGCGTGGAGACCCAGTACTTC.